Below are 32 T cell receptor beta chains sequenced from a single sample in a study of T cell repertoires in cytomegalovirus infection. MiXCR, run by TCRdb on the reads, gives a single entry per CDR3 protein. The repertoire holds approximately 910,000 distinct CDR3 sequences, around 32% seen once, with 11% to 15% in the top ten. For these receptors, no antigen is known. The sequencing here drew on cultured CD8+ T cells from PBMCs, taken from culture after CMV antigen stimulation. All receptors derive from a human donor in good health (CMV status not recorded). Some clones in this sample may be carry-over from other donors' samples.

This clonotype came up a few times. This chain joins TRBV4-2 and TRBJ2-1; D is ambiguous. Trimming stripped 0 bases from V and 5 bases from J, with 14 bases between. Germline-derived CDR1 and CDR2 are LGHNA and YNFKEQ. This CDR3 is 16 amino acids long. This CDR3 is CASSQEGLPADNEQFF. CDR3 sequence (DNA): TGTGCCAGCAGCCAAGAAGGCCTCCCTGCGGACAATGAGCAGTTCTTC.

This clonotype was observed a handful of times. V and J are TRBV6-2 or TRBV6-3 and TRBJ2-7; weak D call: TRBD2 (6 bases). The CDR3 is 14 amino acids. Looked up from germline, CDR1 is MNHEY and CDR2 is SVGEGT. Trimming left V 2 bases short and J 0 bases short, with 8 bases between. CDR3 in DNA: TGTGCCAGCAGTTACGGGGGGACCTCCTACGAGCAGTACTTC. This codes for CASSYGGTSYEQYF.

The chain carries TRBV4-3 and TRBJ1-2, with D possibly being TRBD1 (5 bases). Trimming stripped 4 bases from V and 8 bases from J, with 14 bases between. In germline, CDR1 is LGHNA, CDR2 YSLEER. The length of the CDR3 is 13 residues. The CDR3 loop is CASSLKPGVGYTF. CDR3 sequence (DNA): TGCGCCAGCAGCCTAAAGCCGGGGGTAGGCTACACCTTC.

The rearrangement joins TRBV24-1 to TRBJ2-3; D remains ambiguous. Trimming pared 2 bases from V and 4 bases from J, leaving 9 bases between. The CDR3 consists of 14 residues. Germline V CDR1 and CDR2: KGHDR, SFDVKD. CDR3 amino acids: CATSDSTGADTQYF. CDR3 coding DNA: TGTGCCACCAGTGATTCAACGGGCGCAGATACGCAGTATTTT.

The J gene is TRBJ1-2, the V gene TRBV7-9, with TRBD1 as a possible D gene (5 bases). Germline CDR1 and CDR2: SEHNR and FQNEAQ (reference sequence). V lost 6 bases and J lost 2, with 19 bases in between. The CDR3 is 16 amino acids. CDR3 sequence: CASSSRPGTRNYGYTF. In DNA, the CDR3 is TGTGCCAGCAGTTCTAGACCGGGGACCCGGAACTATGGCTACACCTTC.

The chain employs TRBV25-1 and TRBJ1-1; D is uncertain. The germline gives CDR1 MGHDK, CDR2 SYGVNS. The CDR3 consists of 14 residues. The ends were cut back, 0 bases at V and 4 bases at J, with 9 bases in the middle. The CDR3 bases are TGTGCCAGCAGTGAATACGGGTCGGGCACTGAAGCTTTCTTT. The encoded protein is CASSEYGSGTEAFF. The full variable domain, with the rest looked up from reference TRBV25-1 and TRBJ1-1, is EADIYQTPRYLVIGTGKKITLECSQTMGHDKMYWYQQDPGMELHLIHYSYGVNSTEKGDLSSESTVSRIRTEHFPLTLESARPSHTSQYLCASSEYGSGTEAFFGQGTRLTVV.

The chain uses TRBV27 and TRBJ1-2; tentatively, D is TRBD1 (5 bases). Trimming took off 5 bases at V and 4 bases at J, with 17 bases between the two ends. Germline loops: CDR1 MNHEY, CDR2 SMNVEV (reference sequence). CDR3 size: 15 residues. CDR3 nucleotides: TGTGCCAGCAGTCCACTAGGCGGGGGGGGCTATGGCTACACCTTC. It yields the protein CASSPLGGGGYGYTF.

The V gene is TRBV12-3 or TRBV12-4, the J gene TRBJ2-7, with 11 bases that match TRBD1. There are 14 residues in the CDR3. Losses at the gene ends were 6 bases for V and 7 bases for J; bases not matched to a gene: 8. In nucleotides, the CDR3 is TGTGCCAGCAGCCCCTGGGACAGGGGGTGTGAGCAGTACTTC. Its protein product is CASSPWDRGCEQYF.

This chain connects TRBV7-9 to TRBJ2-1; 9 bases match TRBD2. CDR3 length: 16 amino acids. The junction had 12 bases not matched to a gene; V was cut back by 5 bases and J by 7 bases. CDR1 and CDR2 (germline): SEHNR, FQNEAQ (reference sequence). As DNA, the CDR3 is TGTGCCAGCAGCACCCTAGCGGGGCCCCCCCCGAATGAGCAGTTCTTC. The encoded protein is CASSTLAGPPPNEQFF.

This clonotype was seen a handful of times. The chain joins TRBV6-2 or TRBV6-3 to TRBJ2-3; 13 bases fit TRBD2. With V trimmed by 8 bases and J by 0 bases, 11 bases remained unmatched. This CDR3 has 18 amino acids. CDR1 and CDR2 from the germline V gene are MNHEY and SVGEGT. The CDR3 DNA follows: TGTGCCAGCGGGCCCATTGGGACTAGCGGGGCTAGCACAGATACGCAGTATTTT. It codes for CASGPIGTSGASTDTQYF.

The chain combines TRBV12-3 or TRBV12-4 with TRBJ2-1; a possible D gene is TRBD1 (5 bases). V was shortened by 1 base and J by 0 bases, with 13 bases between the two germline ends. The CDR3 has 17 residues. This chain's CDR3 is CASSLGDSLSSYNEQFF. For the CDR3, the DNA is TGTGCCAGCAGTTTAGGAGACAGTCTTAGCTCCTACAATGAGCAGTTCTTC.

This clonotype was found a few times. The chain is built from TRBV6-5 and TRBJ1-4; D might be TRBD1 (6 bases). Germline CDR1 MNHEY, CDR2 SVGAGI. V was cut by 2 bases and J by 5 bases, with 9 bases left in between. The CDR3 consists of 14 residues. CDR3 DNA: TGTGCCAGCAGTTACGCCACAGGGAATGAAAAACTGTTTTTT. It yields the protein CASSYATGNEKLFF.

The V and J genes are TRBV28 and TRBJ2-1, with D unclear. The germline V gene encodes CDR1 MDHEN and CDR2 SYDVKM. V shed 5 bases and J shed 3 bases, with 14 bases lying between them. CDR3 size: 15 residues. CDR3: CASSVLGPHYNEQFF. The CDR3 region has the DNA TGTGCCAGCAGTGTGCTCGGGCCACACTACAATGAGCAGTTCTTC.

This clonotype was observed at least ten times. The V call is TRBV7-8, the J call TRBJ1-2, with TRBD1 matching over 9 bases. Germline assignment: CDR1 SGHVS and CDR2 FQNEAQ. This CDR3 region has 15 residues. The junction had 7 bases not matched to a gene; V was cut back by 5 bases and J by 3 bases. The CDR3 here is CASSPGQGTYYGYTF. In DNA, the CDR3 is TGTGCCAGCAGCCCAGGACAGGGGACTTACTATGGCTACACCTTC.

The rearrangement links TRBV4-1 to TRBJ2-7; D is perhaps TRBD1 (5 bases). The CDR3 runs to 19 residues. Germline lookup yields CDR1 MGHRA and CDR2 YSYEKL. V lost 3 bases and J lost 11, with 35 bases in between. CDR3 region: CASSHRTCRGQRPLRREYF. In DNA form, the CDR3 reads TGCGCCAGCAGCCACCGAACCTGTAGGGGCCAGCGCCCCCTACGTAGGGAGTACTTC.

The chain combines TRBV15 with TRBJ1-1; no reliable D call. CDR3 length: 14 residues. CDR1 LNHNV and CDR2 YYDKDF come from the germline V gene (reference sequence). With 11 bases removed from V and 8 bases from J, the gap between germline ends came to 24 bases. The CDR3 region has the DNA TGTGCCGCCGGGGTGCGATCTAGCTACGACGAAGCTTTCTTT. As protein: CAAGVRSSYDEAFF. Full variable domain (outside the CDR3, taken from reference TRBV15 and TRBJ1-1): DAMVIQNPRYQVTQFGKPVTLSCSQTLNHNVMYWYQQKSSQAPKLLFHYYDKDFNNEADTPDNFQSRRPNTSFCFLDIRSPGLGDTAMYLCAAGVRSSYDEAFFGQGTRLTVV.

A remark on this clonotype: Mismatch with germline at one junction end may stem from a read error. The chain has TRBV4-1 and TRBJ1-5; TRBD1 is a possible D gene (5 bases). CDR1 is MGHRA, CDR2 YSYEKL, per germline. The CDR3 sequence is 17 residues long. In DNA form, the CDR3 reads TGTGCCAGCAGCCAAGGTCTGGGGGGGGATAGCAATCAGCCCCAGCATTTT. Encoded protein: CASSQGLGGDSNQPQHF.

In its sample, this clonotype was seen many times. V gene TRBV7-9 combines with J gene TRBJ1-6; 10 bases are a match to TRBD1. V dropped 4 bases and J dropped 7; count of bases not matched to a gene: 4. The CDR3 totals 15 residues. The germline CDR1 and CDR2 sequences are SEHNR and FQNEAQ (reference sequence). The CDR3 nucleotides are TGTGCCAGCAGCTCTGACAGGGGGCGAAATTCACCCCTCCACTTT. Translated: CASSSDRGRNSPLHF. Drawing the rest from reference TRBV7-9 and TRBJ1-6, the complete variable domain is DTGVSQNPRHKITKRGQNVTFRCDPISEHNRLYWYRQTLGQGPEFLTYFQNEAQLEKSRLLSDRFSAERPKGSFSTLEIQRTEQGDSAMYLCASSSDRGRNSPLHFGNGTRLTVT.

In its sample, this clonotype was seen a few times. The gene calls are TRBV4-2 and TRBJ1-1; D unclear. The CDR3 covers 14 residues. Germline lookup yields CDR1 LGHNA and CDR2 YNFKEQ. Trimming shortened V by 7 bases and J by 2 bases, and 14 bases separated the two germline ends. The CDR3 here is CASTQADLNTEAFF. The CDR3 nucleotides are TGTGCCAGCACCCAGGCGGATCTAAACACTGAAGCTTTCTTT.

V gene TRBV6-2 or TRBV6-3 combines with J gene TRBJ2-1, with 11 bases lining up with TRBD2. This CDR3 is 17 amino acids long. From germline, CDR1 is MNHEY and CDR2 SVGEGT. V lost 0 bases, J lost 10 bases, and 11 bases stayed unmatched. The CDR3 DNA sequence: TGTGCCAGCAGTTACTCAAGACTAGCGGGGAACCTCTGGGAGCAGTTCTTC. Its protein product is CASSYSRLAGNLWEQFF.

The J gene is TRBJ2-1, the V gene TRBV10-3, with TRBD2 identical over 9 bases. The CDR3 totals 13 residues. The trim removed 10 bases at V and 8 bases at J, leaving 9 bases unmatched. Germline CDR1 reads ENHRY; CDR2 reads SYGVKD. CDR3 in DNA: TGTGCCACCTTGGCGGGGGGGCTCGATGAGCAGTTCTTC. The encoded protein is CATLAGGLDEQFF.

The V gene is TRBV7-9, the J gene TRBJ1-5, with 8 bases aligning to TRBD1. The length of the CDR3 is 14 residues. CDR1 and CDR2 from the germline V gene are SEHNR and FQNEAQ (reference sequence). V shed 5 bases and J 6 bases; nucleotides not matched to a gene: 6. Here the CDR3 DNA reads TGTGCCAGCAGCCGTGACAGGGGCGGTCAGCCCCAGCATTTT. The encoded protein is CASSRDRGGQPQHF.

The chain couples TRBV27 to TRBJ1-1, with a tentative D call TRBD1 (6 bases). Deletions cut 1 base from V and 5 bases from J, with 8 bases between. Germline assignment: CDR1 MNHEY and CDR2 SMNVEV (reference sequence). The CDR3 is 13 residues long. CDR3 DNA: TGTGCCAGCAGTTTATTTGGACAGACTGAAGCTTTCTTT. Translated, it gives CASSLFGQTEAFF.

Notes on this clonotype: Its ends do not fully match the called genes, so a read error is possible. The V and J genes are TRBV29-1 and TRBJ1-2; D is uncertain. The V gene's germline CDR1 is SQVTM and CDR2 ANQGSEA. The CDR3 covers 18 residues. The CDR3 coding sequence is TGCAGCGTTGAAAGGGAGGAGCGGCAGAGACTAGCTAACTACGGCTACACCTTC. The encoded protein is CSVEREERQRLANYGYTF.

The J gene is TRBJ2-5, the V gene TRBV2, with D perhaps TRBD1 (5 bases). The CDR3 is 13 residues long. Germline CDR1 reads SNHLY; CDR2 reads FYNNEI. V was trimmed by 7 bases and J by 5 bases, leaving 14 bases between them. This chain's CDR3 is CASTTASGETQYF. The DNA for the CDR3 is TGTGCCAGCACTACAGCCTCAGGGGAGACCCAGTACTTC.

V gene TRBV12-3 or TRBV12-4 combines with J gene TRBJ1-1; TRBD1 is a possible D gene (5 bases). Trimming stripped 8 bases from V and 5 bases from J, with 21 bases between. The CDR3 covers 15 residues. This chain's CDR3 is CASQFMGGRGTEAFF. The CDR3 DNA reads TGTGCCAGCCAGTTTATGGGGGGGAGGGGAACTGAAGCTTTCTTT.

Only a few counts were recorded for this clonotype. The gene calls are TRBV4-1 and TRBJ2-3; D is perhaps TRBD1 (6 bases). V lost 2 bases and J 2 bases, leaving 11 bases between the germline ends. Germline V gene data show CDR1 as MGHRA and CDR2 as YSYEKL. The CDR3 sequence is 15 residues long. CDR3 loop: CASSQTDSATDTQYF. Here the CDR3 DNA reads TGCGCCAGCAGCCAAACGGACAGCGCCACAGATACGCAGTATTTT.

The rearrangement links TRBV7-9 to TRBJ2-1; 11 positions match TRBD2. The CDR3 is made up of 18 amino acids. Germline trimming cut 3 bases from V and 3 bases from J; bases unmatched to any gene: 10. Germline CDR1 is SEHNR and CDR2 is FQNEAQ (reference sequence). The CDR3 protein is CASSLGGGLADLYNEQFF. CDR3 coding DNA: TGTGCCAGCAGCTTGGGTGGGGGACTAGCGGACCTCTACAATGAGCAGTTCTTC.

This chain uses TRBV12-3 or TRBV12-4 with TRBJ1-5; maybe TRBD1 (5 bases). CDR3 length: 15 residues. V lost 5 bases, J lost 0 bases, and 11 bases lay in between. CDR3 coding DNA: TGTGCCAGCAGTGAACAGGTTTATAGCAATCAGCCCCAGCATTTT. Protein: CASSEQVYSNQPQHF.

For the CDR3, the DNA is TGTGCCAGCAGTTACCCATGGCTAGCGGGGAACCAAGAGACCCAGTACTTC. It specifies CASSYPWLAGNQETQYF. The chain joins TRBV6-6 to TRBJ2-5, with TRBD2 identical over 9 bases. The length of the CDR3 is 17 residues. The germline V gene has CDR1 MNHNY and CDR2 SVGAGI (reference sequence). With 2 bases clipped from V and 0 bases from J, the junction kept 7 bases outside the gene matches.

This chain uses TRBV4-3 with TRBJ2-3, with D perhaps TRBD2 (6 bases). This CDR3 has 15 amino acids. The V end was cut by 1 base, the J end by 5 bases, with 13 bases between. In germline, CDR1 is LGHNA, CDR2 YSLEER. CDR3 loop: CASSQASRGIDTQYF. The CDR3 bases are TGCGCCAGCAGCCAAGCTAGTCGGGGGATAGATACGCAGTATTTT.

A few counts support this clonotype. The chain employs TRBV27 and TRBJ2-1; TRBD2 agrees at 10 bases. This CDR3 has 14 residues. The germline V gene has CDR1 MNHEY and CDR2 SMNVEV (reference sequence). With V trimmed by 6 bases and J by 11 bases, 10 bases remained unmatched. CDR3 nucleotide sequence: TGTGCCAGCAGGACAGAAGCGGGGGGGCGGAAGCAGTTCTTC. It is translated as CASRTEAGGRKQFF.